This TCR beta chain was recovered during a study of CXCR3-negative and CXCR3-positive naive CD8 T cells. Overall study results and limits: Greater hydrophobicity was found in TRB CDR3s of CXCR3-positive naive cells than of CXCR3-negative naive cells. Both naive subsets showed comparably high diversity, and memory CD8+ cells showed much lower diversity. The naive subsets expressed comparable surface CD5, and the authors inferred TCR strength from TRB CDR3 properties. Upon cryopreservation, CXCR3 expression partially decreased, and most assays used fresh PBMCs.

Researchers prepared the TRB cDNA libraries using 5' RACE with UMI labels. One entry per CDR3 protein, without DNA, is what TCRdb gives after re-calling the 5' RACE reads. This sample's table has 130,000 to 150,000 distinct CDR3 sequences. As concerns this clonotype: The antigen remains unidentified.

The CDR3 is 12 amino acids. By phenotype, naive CD8+ T cells were CD45RO-CCR7+CD27+CD95-. Sequencing was done on a sample of naive CXCR3+ CD8+ T cells from blood. The subset: CD45RO-CCR7+CD27+CD95- naive CD8+ T cells expressing CXCR3 (TNR3+). The receptor comes from a human donor in good health. Some clones in this sample may be carry-over from other donors' samples. V usage is TRBV21-1 and J usage is TRBJ1-1. TRBV21-1 has pseudogene status. The CDR3 is CASSKADTEAFF.